This entry lists 30 T cell receptor beta chains sequenced from one sample in a study of T cells in tumors and immune-related adverse events. Profiling relied on immunoSEQ multiplex PCR, and the TCRdb table lists in-frame clones only, not all of them. The repertoire holds about 8,600 clones, with less than 95% as singletons. Sequencing was performed on lymph node tissue, taken from a patient treated with anti-PD-1 therapy. These TCRs come from a female donor with metastatic renal cell carcinoma.

The chain carries TRBV29-1 and TRBJ2-3; TRBD1 or TRBD2 may be the D gene (5 bases each). Germline CDR1 is SQVTM and CDR2 is ANQGSEA. This CDR3 comprises 14 residues. Trimming removed 3 bases from V and 8 bases from J, with 18 bases in between. This CDR3 is CSVDSGIGVPTQYF. The CDR3 DNA reads as TGCAGCGTTGATTCCGGGATAGGGGTCCCTACGCAGTATTTT.

This chain connects TRBV6-1 to TRBJ2-5; TRBD2 matches 12 bases. V lost 2 bases and J lost 2; bases outside the gene matches: 0. The V gene's germline CDR1 is MNHNS and CDR2 SASEGT. The CDR3 has 15 amino acids. CDR3 sequence reads: CASSELAGGQETQYF. The CDR3 DNA reads as TGTGCCAGCAGTGAACTAGCGGGGGGGCAAGAGACCCAGTACTTC.

This chain joins TRBV27 and TRBJ2-5; 7 nucleotides agree with TRBD1. The CDR3 covers 15 residues. J gave up 5 bases and V 3 bases, and 9 bases lay outside the gene matches. Germline assignment: CDR1 MNHEY and CDR2 SMNVEV (reference sequence). CDR3 sequence reads: CASSLRQGVGETQYF. As DNA, the CDR3 is TGTGCCAGCAGTTTGCGGCAGGGGGTAGGGGAGACCCAGTACTTC.

This clone was counted a few times. This sequence joins TRBV4-3 and TRBJ2-1; 11 bases align to TRBD2. The CDR3 totals 16 residues. The V gene end was trimmed by 0 bases and the J gene end by 8 bases; junction bases not matched to a gene: 6. Per germline, CDR1 LGHNA and CDR2 YSLEER. The CDR3 nucleotides are TGCGCCAGCAGCCAAGATCCTAGCGGGGGGTGGGATGAGCAGTTCTTC. Its translation is CASSQDPSGGWDEQFF.

The chain has TRBV27 and TRBJ2-2, with D possibly matching TRBD1 (5 bases). The germline CDR1 and CDR2 sequences are MNHEY and SMNVEV (reference sequence). The V end lost 7 bases, the J end lost 2 bases, and 11 bases lay between the germline ends. This CDR3 is 14 amino acids long. The chain's CDR3 is CASKPQGNTGELFF. The CDR3 DNA reads TGTGCCAGCAAACCCCAGGGTAACACCGGGGAGCTGTTTTTT.

V gene TRBV5-4 combines with J gene TRBJ2-5; no reliable D call. Germline-derived CDR1 and CDR2 are SGHNT and YYREEE (reference sequence). There are 13 residues in the CDR3. V lost 2 bases and J lost 1, with 6 bases in between. CDR3 sequence (DNA): TGTGCCAGCAGCTTAAAAGCCCAAGAGACCCAGTACTTC. It encodes CASSLKAQETQYF.

This chain connects TRBV28 to TRBJ2-1; D is unresolved. CDR1 is MDHEN and CDR2 is SYDVKM in the germline V gene. The CDR3 is made up of 11 amino acids. V was clipped by 6 bases and J by 0 bases, with 0 bases between them. This CDR3 is CASSSYNEQFF. In DNA form, the CDR3 reads TGTGCCAGCAGCTCCTACAATGAGCAGTTCTTC.

This chain uses TRBV11-2 with TRBJ2-1, with 11 nucleotides matching TRBD2. In germline, CDR1 is SGHAT, CDR2 FQNNGV. Unmatched junction bases numbered 5, after V lost 1 base and J lost 6 bases. This CDR3 is built from 16 residues. The CDR3 region has the DNA TGTGCCAGCAGCTTAGGCCTAGCGGGAGGTGGCAATGAGCAGTTCTTC. It yields the protein CASSLGLAGGGNEQFF.

The V and J genes are TRBV7-9 and TRBJ2-2, with D uncertain. Trimming cost V 6 bases and J 4 bases, with 3 bases left between them. This CDR3 has 11 residues. The germline V gene has CDR1 SEHNR and CDR2 FQNEAQ (reference sequence). In DNA form, the CDR3 reads TGTGCCAGCAGAACCACCGGGGAGCTGTTTTTT. This sequence encodes CASRTTGELFF.

The gene calls are TRBV20-1 and TRBJ1-2; TRBD1 might be the D (6 bases). Trimming cost V 7 bases and J 12 bases, with 18 bases left between them. The CDR3 is 11 residues long. Germline CDR1 and CDR2: DFQATT and SNEGSKA (reference sequence). As DNA, the CDR3 is TGCAGTGTCTATCTTGGGGGCAACGACACCTTC. This codes for CSVYLGGNDTF.

The V call is TRBV28, the J call TRBJ1-2; TRBD1 matches 7 bases. V was clipped by 5 bases and J by 8 bases; unmatched bases: 8. The CDR3 totals 13 residues. CDR1 is MDHEN, CDR2 SYDVKM, per germline. As DNA, the CDR3 is TGTGCCAGCAGTCCCGACAGGGCGAGAGGCTACACCTTC. Protein: CASSPDRARGYTF.

The chain has TRBV19 and TRBJ2-3; 9 bases line up with TRBD1. The CDR3 sequence is 16 residues long. J was trimmed by 5 bases and V by 7 bases; bases with no gene match: 13. Germline lookup yields CDR1 LNHDA and CDR2 SQIVND (reference sequence). In DNA form, the CDR3 reads TGTGCCAGTACCCTGGAGGGACAGGGAAAAGTAGATACGCAGTATTTT. Protein sequence: CASTLEGQGKVDTQYF. Together with reference TRBV19 and TRBJ2-3, the CDR3 gives the full variable domain: DGGITQSPKYLFRKEGQNVTLSCEQNLNHDAMYWYRQDPGQGLRLIYYSQIVNDFQKGDIAEGYSVSREKKESFPLTVTSAQKNPTAFYLCASTLEGQGKVDTQYFGPGTRLTVL.

This clone was detected only once. The V and J genes are TRBV5-1 and TRBJ2-3; maybe TRBD1 (7 bases). The CDR3 contains 17 residues. The germline V and J ends were trimmed by 4 bases and 0 bases, with 18 bases remaining between them. Germline V gene data show CDR1 as SGHRS and CDR2 as YFSETQ. The CDR3 region is CASSQEGGGFSTDTQYF. CDR3 coding DNA: TGCGCCAGCAGCCAGGAAGGAGGGGGCTTCAGCACAGATACGCAGTATTTT. Looking up the rest from reference TRBV5-1 and TRBJ2-3 gives the full variable domain: KAGVTQTPRYLIKTRGQQVTLSCSPISGHRSVSWYQQTPGQGLQFLFEYFSETQRNKGNFPGRFSGRQFSNSRSEMNVSTLELGDSALYLCASSQEGGGFSTDTQYFGPGTRLTVL.

The chain couples TRBV19 to TRBJ2-2; D is unresolved. Germline CDR1 is LNHDA and CDR2 is SQIVND (reference sequence). The germline V and J ends were trimmed by 9 bases and 8 bases, with 19 bases remaining between them. This CDR3 contains 14 residues. The CDR3 spells CASAARGGRGELFF. CDR3 coding DNA: TGTGCCAGCGCTGCTCGCGGCGGTAGAGGGGAGCTGTTTTTT.

In its sample, this clone was seen once. The gene calls are TRBV10-1 and TRBJ1-2; D call uncertain. The CDR3 is 13 amino acids. Trimming shortened V by 2 bases and J by 6 bases, and 10 bases separated the two germline ends. The germline V gene encodes CDR1 WNHNN and CDR2 SYGVQD (reference sequence). CDR3 coding DNA: TGCGCCAGCAGTGAGAGGAGAAGCGATGGCTACACCTTC. Its protein is CASSERRSDGYTF.

The chain couples TRBV9 to TRBJ2-2, with D perhaps TRBD1 (5 bases). The germline V and J ends were trimmed by 0 bases and 6 bases, with 12 bases remaining between them. This CDR3 is 15 amino acids long. The germline CDR1 and CDR2 sequences are SGDLS and YYNGEE. CDR3 nucleotide sequence: TGTGCCAGCAGCGTAGGGGGCAGGGCCTCCGGGGAGCTGTTTTTT. Translated, it gives CASSVGGRASGELFF.

This clone was recorded only once. V gene TRBV5-1 combines with J gene TRBJ1-3; D unclear. The V and J ends lost 3 bases and 3 bases respectively, with 7 bases between them. The CDR3 extends over 13 amino acids. The germline V gene has CDR1 SGHRS and CDR2 YFSETQ. In nucleotides, the CDR3 is TGCGCCAGCAGCTCAGGTTATGGAAACACCATATATTTT. It encodes CASSSGYGNTIYF. The entire variable domain, with the rest obtained from reference TRBV5-1 and TRBJ1-3, is as follows: KAGVTQTPRYLIKTRGQQVTLSCSPISGHRSVSWYQQTPGQGLQFLFEYFSETQRNKGNFPGRFSGRQFSNSRSEMNVSTLELGDSALYLCASSSGYGNTIYFGEGSWLTVV.

This clone was observed a single time. The chain combines TRBV23-1 with TRBJ2-7, with 9 nucleotides matching TRBD1. TRBV23-1 is filed as an ORF, its function uncertain. Losses at the gene ends were 7 bases for V and 6 bases for J; bases not matched to a gene: 13. The CDR3 spans 15 residues. In nucleotides, the CDR3 is TGCGCCAGCACCCTCCGCGGACAGGGGCTTGGCGAGCAGTACTTC. Translation: CASTLRGQGLGEQYF.

The chain couples TRBV5-4 to TRBJ1-2; D not resolved. The V gene's germline CDR1 is SGHNT and CDR2 YYREEE (reference sequence). CDR3 length: 15 residues. The V gene lost 3 bases and the J gene lost 4 bases, with 16 bases spanning the gap. The CDR3 coding sequence is TGTGCCAGCAGCTCGGCCGAGCGTGCCCGCTATGGCTACACCTTC. It yields the protein CASSSAERARYGYTF.

In regard to this clone: Germline and junction disagree at one end, which may indicate a read error. The chain combines TRBV5-4 with TRBJ2-6, with TRBD1 matching 9 bases. CDR1 is SGHNT, CDR2 YYREEE, per germline (reference sequence). The CDR3 sequence is 20 residues long. CDR3 loop: CASSLSLGGQGISGTNVLTF. CDR3 DNA: TGTGCCAGCAGCTTGTCCTTGGGGGGACAGGGAATCTCTGGGACCAACGTCCTGACTTTC.

The rearrangement joins TRBV6-5 to TRBJ2-7; D is unclear. Between the trimmed V and J ends, which lost 4 bases and 0 bases, there was a span of 10 bases. CDR1 is MNHEY, CDR2 SVGAGI, per germline. The CDR3 totals 14 residues. The CDR3 region is CASSSPKSSYEQYF. Written as DNA, the CDR3 is TGTGCCAGCAGTTCCCCCAAGAGCTCCTACGAGCAGTACTTC.

The chain employs TRBV7-2 and TRBJ2-3; 7 bases fit TRBD2. Germline V gene data show CDR1 as SGHTA and CDR2 as FQGNSA. The CDR3 sequence is 15 residues long. Germline trimming cut 1 base from V and 4 bases from J; bases unmatched to any gene: 5. The CDR3 sequence is CASSLGFRGADTQYF. The DNA of the CDR3 is TGTGCCAGCAGCTTAGGGTTCCGGGGGGCAGATACGCAGTATTTT.

In its sample, this clone was seen once. The chain couples TRBV10-2 to TRBJ1-1, with D unresolved. Germline CDR1 reads WSHSY; CDR2 reads SAAADI. V was trimmed by 6 bases and J by 1 base, leaving 6 bases between them. The CDR3 is 12 amino acids. CDR3 nucleotides: TGCGCCAGCAGGGTCGGGAACACTGAAGCTTTCTTT. This gives the protein CASRVGNTEAFF.

This chain joins TRBV28 and TRBJ1-2, with 10 nucleotides matching TRBD1. The junction had 15 bases not matched to a gene; V was cut back by 10 bases and J by 4 bases. Germline CDR1 reads MDHEN; CDR2 reads SYDVKM. CDR3 size: 16 residues. CDR3 sequence reads: CAIDRLGQGLGYGYTF. Written as DNA, the CDR3 is TGTGCCATCGATCGACTGGGACAGGGGCTTGGCTATGGCTACACCTTC.

This clone appeared once. The chain joins TRBV5-4 to TRBJ1-4; D is ambiguous. Trimming removed 2 bases from V and 0 bases from J, with 5 bases in between. The germline gives CDR1 SGHNT, CDR2 YYREEE (reference sequence). The CDR3 spans 14 residues. The CDR3 spells CASSFGATNEKLFF. DNA for the CDR3: TGTGCCAGCAGCTTTGGCGCAACTAATGAAAAACTGTTTTTT.

The chain links TRBV6-7 to TRBJ1-3; 9 bases are a match to TRBD1. TRBV6-7 is flagged as an ORF with uncertain function. This CDR3 has 16 residues. V was pared by 5 bases and J by 3 bases, with 8 bases of the junction left unmatched. The CDR3 loop is CASSGGTGSIGNTIYF. As DNA, the CDR3 is TGTGCCAGCAGTGGGGGGACAGGGTCTATTGGAAACACCATATATTTT.

CDR3 in DNA: TGTGCCAGCAGCTCTATACAGGGAGCTAGGGAGCAGTACTTC. It specifies CASSSIQGAREQYF. This chain links TRBV11-2 with TRBJ2-7, with D maybe TRBD1 (6 bases). V was trimmed by 4 bases and J by 7 bases, leaving 17 bases between them. This CDR3 is built from 14 residues. The germline V gene encodes CDR1 SGHAT and CDR2 FQNNGV.

This chain connects TRBV2 to TRBJ1-5; D unresolved. This CDR3 contains 14 residues. V lost 2 bases and J 5 bases, leaving 10 bases between the germline ends. Looked up from germline, CDR1 is SNHLY and CDR2 is FYNNEI. DNA of the CDR3: TGTGCCAGCAGTGAAATGGGCGGGTATCAGCCCCAGCATTTT. Its translation: CASSEMGGYQPQHF.

The chain has TRBV6-6 and TRBJ2-5, with TRBD2 matching 8 bases. This CDR3 comprises 16 residues. Per germline, CDR1 MNHNY and CDR2 SVGAGI (reference sequence). V shed 0 bases and J 0 bases; nucleotides not matched to a gene: 3. This chain's CDR3 is CASSYSTGGHQETQYF. The CDR3 region has the DNA TGTGCCAGCAGTTACTCTACGGGGGGGCACCAAGAGACCCAGTACTTC.

The chain is built from TRBV30 and TRBJ1-1, with unresolved D. The CDR3 is 13 residues long. Germline V CDR1 and CDR2: GTSNPN, SVGIG (reference sequence). V dropped 8 bases and J dropped 3 bases, with 16 bases sitting between them. CDR3: CASQREVYTEAFF. The CDR3 DNA sequence: TGTGCCAGTCAAAGGGAGGTGTACACTGAAGCTTTCTTT.